Each of the 22 T cell receptor beta chains below was sequenced from the same sample in a study of Ad26.COV2.S vaccination and SARS-CoV-2 variants. Here immunoSEQ multiplex PCR was the method, and the copy in TCRdb shows in-frame clones only, minus some. The data contain roughly 680,000 clones, 80% to 90% of them singletons. Treatment of the sample: 15 to 20 received Ad26.COV2.S at low or high dose, single or two shots; 5 received placebo; per-sample allocation not given. Day 63 after the first injection of vaccine or placebo was the sampling time. Sequencing used peripheral blood, obtained in a trial of Ad26.COV2.S vaccine versus placebo. The receptors stem from a person aged 18-60 years who received the Ad26.COV2.S COVID-19 vaccine or a placebo.

This chain uses TRBV6-5 with TRBJ2-1; 9 bases align to TRBD1. V trimming: 6 bases; J trimming: 7 bases; junction bases outside the gene matches: 10. The CDR3 runs 15 residues. CDR1 is MNHEY, CDR2 SVGAGI, per germline. Written as DNA, the CDR3 is TGTGCCAGCAGCAGGATGACAGGGGGGAGGAATGAGCAGTTCTTC. It encodes CASSRMTGGRNEQFF.

This chain joins TRBV15 and TRBJ1-5; 10 bases are shared with TRBD1. The V segment lost 3 bases and the J segment 2 bases; nucleotides outside the gene matches: 4. From germline, CDR1 is LNHNV and CDR2 YYDKDF (reference sequence). The CDR3 consists of 16 residues. The CDR3 spells CATSRGGTGGNQPQHF. DNA of the CDR3: TGTGCCACCAGCAGGGGGGGGACAGGGGGCAATCAGCCCCAGCATTTT.

The rearrangement links TRBV7-8 to TRBJ2-1; 9 bases fit TRBD2. J lost 0 bases, V lost 5 bases, and 5 bases had no gene match. The CDR3 loop spans 16 amino acids. Germline values: CDR1 SGHVS, CDR2 FQNEAQ. The CDR3 DNA is TGTGCCAGCAGCCGATTTAGCGGGGGCTCCTACAATGAGCAGTTCTTC. It codes for CASSRFSGGSYNEQFF.

Only one count was recorded for this clone. The genes are TRBV30 and TRBJ2-7, with D possibly being TRBD1 (5 bases). Trimming cost V 0 bases and J 5 bases, with 11 bases left between them. This CDR3 is 13 amino acids long. CDR1 and CDR2 from the germline V gene are GTSNPN and SVGIG (reference sequence). CDR3 nucleotides: TGTGCCTGGAGTGTATGGGCAGGGAACGAGCAGTACTTC. This encodes CAWSVWAGNEQYF.

The chain links TRBV19 to TRBJ2-2; no definite D call. This CDR3 comprises 16 residues. The germline V and J ends were trimmed by 5 bases and 2 bases, with 15 bases remaining between them. Germline V lookup: CDR1 LNHDA, CDR2 SQIVND (reference sequence). The CDR3 coding sequence is TGTGCCAGTAGTCCTTGGGTTCCAACAAACACCGGGGAGCTGTTTTTT. Its protein is CASSPWVPTNTGELFF.

This rearrangement joins TRBV24-1 to TRBJ2-5, with TRBD2 matching 10 bases. Germline trimming cut 2 bases from V and 5 bases from J; bases unmatched to any gene: 7. The CDR3 length is 16 residues. Germline V CDR1 and CDR2: KGHDR, SFDVKD. The CDR3 sequence is CATSDSLSGRIETQYF. In nucleotides, the CDR3 is TGTGCCACCAGTGATTCCCTTAGCGGGAGGATCGAGACCCAGTACTTC.

This chain joins TRBV5-6 and TRBJ2-3, with D perhaps TRBD1 or TRBD2 (5 bases each). Germline V CDR1 and CDR2: SGHDT, YYEEEE. CDR3 size: 19 residues. V was pared by 2 bases and J by 3 bases, with 25 bases between. The CDR3 here is CASSFNIGWGWGSTDTQYF. CDR3 coding DNA: TGTGCCAGCAGCTTCAATATCGGGTGGGGATGGGGGAGTACAGATACGCAGTATTTT.

This clone was counted only a few times. The chain recombines TRBV10-1 with TRBJ2-2; D gene ambiguous. With 7 bases removed from V and 0 bases from J, the gap between germline ends came to 9 bases. CDR1 WNHNN and CDR2 SYGVQD come from the germline V gene (reference sequence). CDR3 length: 14 residues. For the CDR3, the DNA is TGCGCCAGCACCGACTCGGCGAACACCGGGGAGCTGTTTTTT. It codes for CASTDSANTGELFF.

The rearrangement links TRBV12-5 to TRBJ1-2; D unresolved. The V end was cut by 4 bases, the J end by 8 bases, with 14 bases between. This CDR3 has 13 amino acids. Per germline, CDR1 LGHNT and CDR2 FRNRAP. The CDR3 sequence is CASGSGAIGGYTF. CDR3 in DNA: TGTGCTAGTGGTTCCGGAGCGATTGGGGGCTACACCTTC.

This clone was found once. V and J are TRBV3-1 (or the pseudogene TRBV3-2) and TRBJ2-7; D is unresolved. The CDR3 is 15 amino acids. Germline V lookup: CDR1 LGHDT, CDR2 YNNKEL (reference sequence). V dropped 0 bases and J dropped 3 bases, with 12 bases sitting between them. The CDR3 reads CASSQDARQIYEQYF. The CDR3 DNA follows: TGTGCCAGCAGCCAAGACGCCCGGCAGATCTACGAGCAGTACTTC.

This clone has only one observation. V and J are TRBV10-3 and TRBJ1-3; D is unresolved. CDR1 ENHRY and CDR2 SYGVKD come from the germline V gene. The CDR3 loop spans 15 amino acids. Trimming cost V 0 bases and J 1 base, with 7 bases left between them. CDR3 nucleotide sequence: TGTGCCATCAGTGAGTCCGCTAGGTCTGGAAACACCATATATTTT. The encoded protein is CAISESARSGNTIYF.

There are a few counts of this clone. CDR3 amino acids: CASTDRGYQPQHF. For the CDR3, the DNA is TGTGCCAGCACGGACAGGGGGTATCAGCCCCAGCATTTT. V is TRBV6-6 and J is TRBJ1-5; 10 nucleotides match TRBD1. Germline values: CDR1 MNHNY, CDR2 SVGAGI (reference sequence). The CDR3 runs to 13 residues. The V and J ends lost 7 bases and 5 bases, in that order; junction bases with no gene match: 2.

The chain links TRBV7-2 to TRBJ2-7, with 8 bases lining up with TRBD1. The CDR3 runs to 14 residues. V was clipped by 4 bases and J by 2 bases; unmatched bases: 4. Germline-derived CDR1 and CDR2 are SGHTA and FQGNSA. The CDR3 loop reads CASSSDRGPYEQYF. CDR3 DNA: TGTGCCAGCAGCTCAGACAGGGGTCCCTACGAGCAGTACTTC.

The genes are TRBV4-3 and TRBJ2-3; possibly TRBD1 for D (6 bases). The CDR3 contains 15 residues. The V end lost 0 bases, the J end lost 2 bases, and 9 bases lay between the germline ends. Germline loops: CDR1 LGHNA, CDR2 YSLEER. CDR3 sequence reads: CASSQDGGITDTQYF. The CDR3 DNA sequence: TGCGCCAGCAGCCAAGATGGGGGCATCACAGATACGCAGTATTTT.

The J gene is TRBJ2-3, the V gene TRBV7-6; 9 positions agree with TRBD2. CDR3 size: 15 residues. Germline-derived CDR1 and CDR2 are SGHVS and FNYEAQ. V was pared by 4 bases and J by 1 base, with 3 bases of the junction left unmatched. The CDR3 here is CASSSGLAGTDTQYF. CDR3 in DNA: TGTGCCAGCAGCTCGGGACTAGCAGGCACAGATACGCAGTATTTT.

CDR3 nucleotides: TGTGCCAGCAGCCTATCAGGGGGGAGCTCCTACGAGCAGTACTTC. This sequence encodes CASSLSGGSSYEQYF. This sequence joins TRBV3-1 (or the pseudogene TRBV3-2) and TRBJ2-7, with D perhaps TRBD1 (7 bases). Germline V CDR1 and CDR2: LGHDT, YNNKEL (reference sequence). This CDR3 is built from 15 residues. With 4 bases removed from V and 0 bases from J, the gap between germline ends came to 13 bases.

This chain connects TRBV4-1 to TRBJ2-6; 7 bases agree with TRBD1. CDR3 size: 16 residues. Germline trimming cut 0 bases from V and 4 bases from J; bases unmatched to any gene: 3. Germline CDR1 MGHRA, CDR2 YSYEKL. The CDR3: CASSQDRGPGANVLTF. CDR3 coding DNA: TGCGCCAGCAGCCAAGATAGGGGGCCCGGGGCCAACGTCCTGACTTTC.

This clone was seen a few times. The chain employs TRBV7-2 and TRBJ2-7; a weak D match, TRBD1 (5 bases). V dropped 7 bases and J dropped 0 bases, with 25 bases sitting between them. Germline assignment: CDR1 SGHTA and CDR2 FQGNSA. CDR3 length: 18 residues. In DNA form, the CDR3 reads TGTGCCAGCACTATCCCCCGGCAGGGCCAAAGGAGCTCCTACGAGCAGTACTTC. This codes for CASTIPRQGQRSSYEQYF.

The CDR3 coding sequence is TGTGCCAGCAGCATAAGACAGCAAGAGACCCAGTACTTC. This sequence encodes CASSIRQQETQYF. This rearrangement joins TRBV7-2 to TRBJ2-5, with TRBD1 as a possible D gene (5 bases). Germline V gives CDR1 SGHTA, CDR2 FQGNSA. Trimming stripped 5 bases from V and 2 bases from J, with 9 bases between. The CDR3 extends over 13 amino acids.

This rearrangement joins TRBV6-5 to TRBJ2-2, with 13 positions matching TRBD2. The V gene's germline CDR1 is MNHEY and CDR2 SVGAGI. The CDR3 length is 15 residues. The junction had 4 bases not matched to a gene; V was cut back by 6 bases and J by 6 bases. The CDR3 spells CASSRLAGGSGELFF. The CDR3 DNA sequence: TGTGCCAGCAGCCGACTAGCGGGAGGATCCGGGGAGCTGTTTTTT.

This clone came up once. V gene TRBV5-1 combines with J gene TRBJ2-3, with D possibly being TRBD1 (6 bases). The ends were cut back, 4 bases at V and 5 bases at J, with 20 bases in the middle. CDR1 and CDR2 (germline): SGHRS, YFSETQ. The CDR3 consists of 16 residues. The CDR3 protein is CASSLAGTQRRDTQYF. The DNA of the CDR3 is TGCGCCAGCAGCCTGGCCGGGACACAAAGGAGAGATACGCAGTATTTT.

V is TRBV4-3 and J is TRBJ1-2, with TRBD1 matching over 7 bases. The V gene's germline CDR1 is LGHNA and CDR2 YSLEER. This CDR3 contains 15 residues. The V gene end was trimmed by 1 base and the J gene end by 7 bases; junction bases not matched to a gene: 9. This chain's CDR3 is CASSQVIADRSGYTF. The CDR3, as DNA: TGCGCCAGCAGCCAAGTGATCGCGGACAGGAGTGGCTACACCTTC.